These T cell receptor beta chains were read from a single sample in a study of shared clonotypes between healthy human individuals. TCRdb's table, derived via immunoSEQ multiplex PCR, lists solely in-frame clones and lacks some. Of about 2.4 million clones listed, roughly 93% were seen once; the top ten hold about 0.39%. The specimen was naive CD4+ T cells from PBMCs. The receptors were sampled from a man in his late teens or twenties in good health. Some clones in this sample may be carry-over from other donors' samples. The CDR3 runs from the conserved cysteine through the conserved F or W.

v_call: TRBV21-1; j_call: TRBJ2-5; cdr3_aa: CASSKVRGSQETQYF
v_call: TRBV5-1; j_call: TRBJ2-3; cdr3_aa: CASTPGSSDTQYF
v_call: TRBV7-3; j_call: TRBJ2-5; cdr3_aa: CASSPEGLAGFGTQYF
v_call: TRBV5-1; j_call: TRBJ2-5; cdr3_aa: CASSGTSGSYQETQYF
v_call: TRBV7-2; j_call: TRBJ2-1; cdr3_aa: CASSLALDNEQFF
v_call: TRBV11-2; j_call: TRBJ2-7; cdr3_aa: CASSLYYEQYF
v_call: TRBV7-2; j_call: TRBJ2-2; cdr3_aa: CASSAGGLAGGAGELFF
v_call: TRBV6-5; j_call: TRBJ2-7; cdr3_aa: CASSYQGSSGLEQYF
v_call: TRBV19; j_call: TRBJ1-3; cdr3_aa: CASSPRGGNTIYF
v_call: TRBV7-3; j_call: TRBJ1-1; cdr3_aa: CASSSQGWDTEAFF
v_call: TRBV28; j_call: TRBJ1-5; cdr3_aa: CASSPTGGTGNQPQHF
v_call: TRBV5-1; j_call: TRBJ2-5; cdr3_aa: CASSFAGAQETQYF
v_call: TRBV5-6; j_call: TRBJ2-7; cdr3_aa: CASSLGGTGIYEQYF
v_call: TRBV15; j_call: TRBJ2-1; cdr3_aa: CATSRTTYNEQFF
v_call: TRBV11-3; j_call: TRBJ2-2; cdr3_aa: CASSLRSGGLSGELFF
v_call: TRBV28; j_call: TRBJ2-7; cdr3_aa: CASRPGQSYEQYF
v_call: TRBV28; j_call: TRBJ1-1; cdr3_aa: CASQQGANTEAFF
v_call: TRBV6-5; j_call: TRBJ1-1; cdr3_aa: CASSPLLVDTEAFF
v_call: TRBV6-6; j_call: TRBJ2-5; cdr3_aa: CASSPGLAGQGETQYF
v_call: TRBV29-1; j_call: TRBJ1-1; cdr3_aa: CSAQVVMNTEAFF
v_call: TRBV7-2; j_call: TRBJ2-3; cdr3_aa: CASSPGTVATDTQYF
v_call: TRBV6-1; j_call: TRBJ2-3; cdr3_aa: CASSEGTVRVSTDTQYF
v_call: TRBV28; j_call: TRBJ2-7; cdr3_aa: CASSSTLRTVAYEQYF
v_call: TRBV29-1; j_call: TRBJ2-3; cdr3_aa: CSVALFTDTQYF
v_call: TRBV28; j_call: TRBJ1-3; cdr3_aa: CASRPLDMTSGNTIYF
v_call: TRBV6-5; j_call: TRBJ2-3; cdr3_aa: CASSSTDTQYF
v_call: TRBV10-1; j_call: TRBJ2-7; cdr3_aa: CAKSKDGGFTLISYEQYF
v_call: TRBV5-4; j_call: TRBJ2-5; cdr3_aa: CASSSKSDGETQYF
v_call: TRBV28; j_call: TRBJ1-1; cdr3_aa: CALGTLNTEAFF
v_call: TRBV9; j_call: TRBJ2-3; cdr3_aa: CASSGAGTGKGTDTQYF
v_call: TRBV2; j_call: TRBJ2-3; cdr3_aa: CASSEVRAVTQYF
v_call: TRBV6-5; j_call: TRBJ2-7; cdr3_aa: CASRLQREAFYEQYF
v_call: TRBV5-4; j_call: TRBJ2-3; cdr3_aa: CASSWARARSTDTQYF
v_call: TRBV7-2; j_call: TRBJ2-1; cdr3_aa: CASSAPTGHNEQFF
v_call: TRBV7-8; j_call: TRBJ2-3; cdr3_aa: CASSLLFVGTDTQYF
v_call: TRBV2; j_call: TRBJ1-4; cdr3_aa: CASSDLAGRVGEKLFF
v_call: TRBV2; j_call: .; cdr3_aa: CASSVAGIGYEQYF
v_call: TRBV15; j_call: TRBJ2-7; cdr3_aa: CATSRFQGYEQYF
v_call: TRBV5-1; j_call: TRBJ1-1; cdr3_aa: CASSSWQGQGSEAFF
v_call: TRBV5-1; j_call: TRBJ1-2; cdr3_aa: CASSEGTGDYGYTF